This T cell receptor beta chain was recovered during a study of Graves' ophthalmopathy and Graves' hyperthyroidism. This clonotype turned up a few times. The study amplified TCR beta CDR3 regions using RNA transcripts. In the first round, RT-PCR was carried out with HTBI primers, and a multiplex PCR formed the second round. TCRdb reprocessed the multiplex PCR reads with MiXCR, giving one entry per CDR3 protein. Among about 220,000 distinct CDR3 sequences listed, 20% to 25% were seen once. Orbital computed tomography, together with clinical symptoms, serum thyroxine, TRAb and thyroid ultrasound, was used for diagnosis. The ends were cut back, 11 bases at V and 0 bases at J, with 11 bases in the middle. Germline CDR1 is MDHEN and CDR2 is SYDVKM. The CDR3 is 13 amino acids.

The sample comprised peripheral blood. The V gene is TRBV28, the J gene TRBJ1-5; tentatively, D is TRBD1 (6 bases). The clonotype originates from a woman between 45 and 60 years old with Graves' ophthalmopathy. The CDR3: CAGNRDSNQPQHF. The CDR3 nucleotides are TGTGCCGGAAACAGGGATAGCAATCAGCCCCAGCATTTT.